Presented here are 20 T cell receptor beta chains from one specimen sequenced in a study of shared clonotypes between healthy human individuals. Assay used: immunoSEQ multiplex PCR; TCRdb lists only in-frame clones, some missing. The sample has hundreds of thousands of clones, around 72% seen once. The specimen was memory CD4+ T cells sorted from blood. Described subset: CD45RA-negative fraction. Receptors originate from a woman in her 30s in good health.

This chain connects TRBV6-5 to TRBJ1-1; D gene ambiguous. This CDR3 contains 14 residues. The germline CDR1 and CDR2 sequences are MNHEY and SVGAGI. V lost 5 bases and J 2 bases, leaving 12 bases between the germline ends. The CDR3 bases are TGTGCCAGCAGTCCGTTGAGACAAAACACTGAAGCTTTCTTT. It codes for CASSPLRQNTEAFF.

CDR3 sequence: CASSQFGALSYNEQFF. The CDR3 coding sequence is TGTGCCAGCAGCCAATTCGGAGCACTATCCTACAATGAGCAGTTCTTC. This rearrangement joins TRBV14 to TRBJ2-1; D gene uncertain. The CDR3 has 16 amino acids. Germline CDR1 and CDR2: SGHDN and FVKESK. V was trimmed by 2 bases and J by 1 base, leaving 12 bases between them.

This clone is a singleton in its sample. This chain uses TRBV7-9 with TRBJ1-1; 7 positions match TRBD1. Germline V gene sequence: CDR1 SEHNR, CDR2 FQNEAQ (reference sequence). The CDR3 loop spans 14 amino acids. The junction had 4 bases not matched to a gene; V was cut back by 3 bases and J by 3 bases. The CDR3 loop is CASSLGQSHTEAFF. The CDR3 DNA reads TGTGCCAGCAGCTTGGGACAGTCCCACACTGAAGCTTTCTTT.

This clone was detected many times. The chain couples TRBV19 to TRBJ1-4, with a tentative D call TRBD1 (5 bases). The V end lost 2 bases, the J end lost 0 bases, and 10 bases lay between the germline ends. CDR1 is LNHDA, CDR2 SQIVND, per germline (reference sequence). The CDR3 is made up of 16 amino acids. The CDR3 region has the DNA TGTGCCAGTAGTATACAGGGTGCAGCAACTAATGAAAAACTGTTTTTT. Protein sequence: CASSIQGAATNEKLFF.

This chain links TRBV6-1 with TRBJ2-2, with D tentatively TRBD1 or TRBD2 (5 bases each). Germline V gene sequence: CDR1 MNHNS, CDR2 SASEGT. Trimming left V 1 base short and J 3 bases short, with 15 bases between. CDR3 length: 17 residues. The CDR3, as DNA: TGTGCCAGCAGTGAAGGTGGGGGAGTCGTTCACACCGGGGAGCTGTTTTTT. This sequence encodes CASSEGGGVVHTGELFF.

This clone was picked up a small number of times. The same CDR3 also results from other DNA sequences found in this sample. The V call is TRBV5-4, the J call TRBJ2-5, with 7 bases matching TRBD2. The CDR3 sequence is 14 residues long. CDR1 and CDR2 from the germline V gene are SGHNT and YYREEE (reference sequence). The V segment lost 3 bases and the J segment 0 bases; nucleotides outside the gene matches: 2. The chain's CDR3 is CASSSGTNQETQYF. In DNA, the CDR3 is TGTGCCAGCAGCTCGGGGACTAACCAAGAGACCCAGTACTTC. Supplemented by reference TRBV5-4 and TRBJ2-5, the full variable domain reads ETGVTQSPTHLIKTRGQQVTLRCSSQSGHNTVSWYQQALGQGPQFIFQYYREEENGRGNFPPRFSGLQFPNYSSELNVNALELDDSALYLCASSSGTNQETQYFGPGTRLLVL.

The chain links TRBV2 to TRBJ1-2; D is ambiguous. There are 12 residues in the CDR3. The germline gives CDR1 SNHLY, CDR2 FYNNEI. Trimming pared 11 bases from V and 0 bases from J, leaving 10 bases between. For the CDR3, the DNA is TGTGCCTCCGGTGTCTCTAACTATGGCTACACCTTC. It translates to CASGVSNYGYTF.

This clone came up a few times. The J gene is TRBJ2-2, the V gene TRBV6-4; no clear D. Trimming took 0 bases from V and 0 from J, leaving 11 bases between them. The germline gives CDR1 MRHNA, CDR2 SNTAGT. The CDR3 contains 17 residues. Here the CDR3 DNA reads TGTGCCAGCAGTGACTCGATAGCAGATCCGAACACCGGGGAGCTGTTTTTT. It codes for CASSDSIADPNTGELFF.

The chain uses TRBV28 and TRBJ1-2; D gene uncertain. The CDR3 has 14 residues. The V end lost 4 bases, the J end lost 4 bases, and 13 bases lay between the germline ends. The germline V gene has CDR1 MDHEN and CDR2 SYDVKM. Here the CDR3 reads CASSSADGTYGYTF. The CDR3 coding sequence is TGTGCCAGCAGTTCCGCCGACGGAACCTATGGCTACACCTTC.

The chain joins TRBV14 to TRBJ2-5; 7 bases agree with TRBD2. J lost 7 bases, V lost 0 bases, and 8 bases had no gene match. The germline V gene encodes CDR1 SGHDN and CDR2 FVKESK. The CDR3 is 15 residues long. CDR3 residues: CASSQDRPRGGTQYF. In DNA, the CDR3 is TGTGCCAGCAGCCAAGACAGGCCCCGCGGGGGGACCCAGTACTTC.

The rearrangement links TRBV18 to TRBJ1-1, with 9 bases lining up with TRBD1. The CDR3 sequence is 17 residues long. V was clipped by 2 bases and J by 5 bases; unmatched bases: 12. Germline CDR1 reads KGHSH; CDR2 reads LQKENI. The chain's CDR3 is CASSPMVTGGAGTEAFF. CDR3 DNA: TGTGCCAGCTCACCAATGGTAACAGGGGGCGCGGGGACTGAAGCTTTCTTT. The full variable domain, completed using reference TRBV18 and TRBJ1-1, is NAGVMQNPRHLVRRRGQEARLRCSPMKGHSHVYWYRQLPEEGLKFMVYLQKENIIDESGMPKERFSAEFPKEGPSILRIQQVVRGDSAAYFCASSPMVTGGAGTEAFFGQGTRLTVV.

The chain recombines TRBV4-2 with TRBJ1-1; D remains unclear. This CDR3 comprises 15 residues. V was pared by 1 base and J by 2 bases, with 11 bases between. CDR1 and CDR2 from the germline V gene are LGHNA and YNFKEQ. CDR3 sequence (DNA): TGTGCCAGCAGCCAAGCCCACGGGCTCAACACTGAAGCTTTCTTT. It translates to CASSQAHGLNTEAFF.

The chain combines TRBV7-8 with TRBJ2-7, with TRBD2 matching over 14 bases. The junction had 7 bases not matched to a gene; V was cut back by 5 bases and J by 7 bases. The germline V gene has CDR1 SGHVS and CDR2 FQNEAQ. The CDR3 is 15 residues long. CDR3 in DNA: TGTGCCAGCAGCCCGACTAGCGGGAGGGAGGGGGAGCAGTACTTC. Its translation is CASSPTSGREGEQYF.

This chain joins TRBV6-5 and TRBJ1-2; D remains ambiguous. This CDR3 is built from 11 residues. Per germline, CDR1 MNHEY and CDR2 SVGAGI. V shed 6 bases and J shed 8 bases, with 10 bases lying between them. The CDR3 region is CASRGNSGYTF. CDR3 sequence (DNA): TGTGCCAGCAGAGGGAATAGCGGCTACACCTTC.

This clone was found once. The chain combines TRBV19 with TRBJ2-1; D may be TRBD1 (5 bases). The CDR3 spans 14 residues. V was pared by 7 bases and J by 2 bases, with 12 bases between. Germline loops: CDR1 LNHDA, CDR2 SQIVND (reference sequence). Written as DNA, the CDR3 is TGTGCCAGTACAACAGACAGAGCCTACAATGAGCAGTTCTTC. Translating it yields CASTTDRAYNEQFF.

The V and J genes are TRBV6-1 and TRBJ2-6, with D tentatively TRBD2 (6 bases). CDR1 and CDR2 from the germline V gene are MNHNS and SASEGT. V lost 4 bases and J 2 bases, leaving 12 bases between the germline ends. This CDR3 contains 16 residues. The CDR3 reads CASSGQRGAGANVLTF. CDR3 in DNA: TGTGCCAGCAGTGGGCAACGCGGGGCTGGGGCCAACGTCCTGACTTTC.

The V gene is TRBV7-2, the J gene TRBJ1-5, with unresolved D. V gave up 4 bases and J gave up 8 bases, with 18 bases separating them. Per germline, CDR1 SGHTA and CDR2 FQGNSA. The CDR3 has 15 residues. The CDR3 loop reads CASSSYGRDGKPQHF. The CDR3 DNA follows: TGTGCCAGCAGCTCCTATGGGAGGGATGGGAAGCCCCAGCATTTT.

This clone was counted many times. The chain joins TRBV7-2 to TRBJ2-1; D gene ambiguous. CDR1 is SGHTA, CDR2 FQGNSA, per germline. The CDR3 is made up of 15 amino acids. Trimming took off 4 bases at V and 3 bases at J, with 13 bases between the two ends. The CDR3 sequence is CASSYLSPRYNEQFF. The CDR3 region has the DNA TGTGCCAGCAGCTACCTTTCCCCCCGCTACAATGAGCAGTTCTTC.

The V gene is TRBV6-5, the J gene TRBJ2-3; D is undetermined. CDR1 MNHEY and CDR2 SVGAGI come from the germline V gene. This CDR3 region has 15 residues. V lost 2 bases to trimming and J lost 2 bases, with 11 bases between them. CDR3 nucleotide sequence: TGTGCCAGCAGTTACCGGAAACCGCCCACAGATACGCAGTATTTT. Translation gives CASSYRKPPTDTQYF.

The chain couples TRBV15 to TRBJ1-4; no clear D. CDR3 length: 13 amino acids. The germline V gene encodes CDR1 LNHNV and CDR2 YYDKDF (reference sequence). V dropped 0 bases and J dropped 8 bases, with 7 bases sitting between them. The CDR3 spells CATSRDQNEKLFF. The CDR3 DNA sequence: TGTGCCACCAGCAGAGATCAGAACGAAAAACTGTTTTTT.